These T cell receptor beta chains were read from a single sample in a study of T cell repertoires in cytomegalovirus infection. TCRdb used MiXCR to reprocess the reads, holding one entry per CDR3 protein. The top ten hold about two fifths of the sample, which has about 100,000 distinct CDR3 sequences, roughly a quarter seen once. Specimen: CD8+ T cells from PBMCs. All receptors come from a human donor in good health (CMV status not recorded). Some clones in this sample may be carry-over from other donors' samples. CDR3s include the opening cysteine and the closing phenylalanine or tryptophan. Fields, in order: V gene, clone size, J gene, CDR3 protein. Clone size is shown for a subset of rows, as once, few, many or a class of expanded clone.

v_gene: TRBV6-5; abundance: -; j_gene: TRBJ2-2; CDR3aa: CASSYVKGGELFF
v_gene: TRBV30; abundance: -; j_gene: TRBJ2-7; CDR3aa: CAWSQIVPPGQYF
v_gene: TRBV11-3; abundance: many; j_gene: TRBJ2-2; CDR3aa: CASSPRDGANTGELFF
v_gene: TRBV9; abundance: few; j_gene: TRBJ2-1; CDR3aa: CASSPRLSTSGYNEQFF
v_gene: TRBV5-6; abundance: many; j_gene: TRBJ2-7; CDR3aa: CASSQPTSGTSYEQYF
v_gene: TRBV7-9; abundance: -; j_gene: TRBJ2-7; CDR3aa: CASSLGLGVYEQYF
v_gene: TRBV27; abundance: -; j_gene: TRBJ2-7; CDR3aa: CASSLGRGSLEQYF
v_gene: TRBV7-2; abundance: -; j_gene: TRBJ2-7; CDR3aa: CASSLNGRDEQYF
v_gene: TRBV6-1; abundance: few; j_gene: TRBJ2-3; CDR3aa: CASSEAAGFTDTQYF
v_gene: TRBV5-4; abundance: -; j_gene: TRBJ2-3; CDR3aa: CASSFKRERATDTQYF
v_gene: TRBV11-2; abundance: -; j_gene: TRBJ2-7; CDR3aa: CASGQVVARLAGTGYEQYF
v_gene: TRBV7-9; abundance: few; j_gene: TRBJ1-1; CDR3aa: CASSLIWQNTEAFF
v_gene: TRBV20-1; abundance: -; j_gene: TRBJ2-6; CDR3aa: CSASVPRGTSNSGANVLTF
v_gene: TRBV14; abundance: few; j_gene: TRBJ2-2; CDR3aa: CASSAGTWNGELFF
v_gene: TRBV20-1; abundance: -; j_gene: TRBJ2-7; CDR3aa: CSARDSGIHIYEQYF
v_gene: TRBV30; abundance: few; j_gene: TRBJ1-2; CDR3aa: CACPDRDFYGYTF
v_gene: TRBV6-6; abundance: -; j_gene: TRBJ1-1; CDR3aa: CASSYAGANTEAFF
v_gene: TRBV19; abundance: few; j_gene: TRBJ2-3; CDR3aa: CASSPRDLDTQYF
v_gene: TRBV27; abundance: -; j_gene: TRBJ2-7; CDR3aa: CASSLKGREYERYF
v_gene: TRBV11-3; abundance: few; j_gene: TRBJ2-7; CDR3aa: CASSSYDTYEQYF
v_gene: TRBV2; abundance: -; j_gene: TRBJ1-5; CDR3aa: CASSETYQPQHF
v_gene: TRBV27; abundance: few; j_gene: TRBJ2-2; CDR3aa: CASSVREANTGELFF
v_gene: TRBV4-2; abundance: many; j_gene: TRBJ1-1; CDR3aa: CASSQAVMEEAFF
v_gene: TRBV20-1; abundance: -; j_gene: TRBJ2-7; CDR3aa: CSATERRNSYEQYF
v_gene: TRBV3-1; abundance: -; j_gene: TRBJ1-5; CDR3aa: CASRPYSGRQHF
v_gene: TRBV7-2; abundance: many; j_gene: TRBJ1-1; CDR3aa: CASSFGGDAFF
v_gene: TRBV4-1; abundance: few; j_gene: TRBJ2-2; CDR3aa: CASSQDLGSRTGELFF
v_gene: TRBV6-5; abundance: -; j_gene: TRBJ1-4; CDR3aa: CASSYSIEEKLFF